The 4 T cell receptor beta chains in this list originate from one sample, sequenced in a study of blood T cell repertoires in COVID-19. Sequencing used immunoSEQ multiplex PCR; TCRdb keeps in-frame clones, though not all of them. In the table there are more than 250,000 clones, approximately 84% of which are singletons. Sequenced material: PBMCs or T cells enriched from blood (not recorded which). The source of these receptors is a woman aged 18 to 35 who had recovered from COVID-19.

The chain uses TRBV28 and TRBJ2-1; 11 bases map to TRBD2. With 5 bases clipped from V and 7 bases from J, the junction kept 10 bases outside the gene matches. The CDR3 has 16 amino acids. Germline CDR1 and CDR2: MDHEN and SYDVKM. Here the CDR3 DNA reads TGTGCCAGCAGTCCCGTGACTAGCGGGATGAATAATGAGCAGTTCTTC. Translated, it gives CASSPVTSGMNNEQFF.

The chain combines TRBV24-1 with TRBJ1-4, with 7 bases aligning to TRBD1. CDR1 is KGHDR, CDR2 SFDVKD, per germline. The CDR3 is 15 residues long. The ends lost 4 bases at V and 0 bases at J; junction bases unmatched: 1. The CDR3, as DNA: TGTGCCACCAGTGAGACAGGGCCAACTAATGAAAAACTGTTTTTT. Protein product: CATSETGPTNEKLFF.

In its sample, this clone was seen once. V is TRBV3-1 (or the pseudogene TRBV3-2) and J is TRBJ2-5; D is perhaps TRBD1 (6 bases). Germline CDR1 reads LGHDT; CDR2 reads YNNKEL (reference sequence). The CDR3 totals 15 residues. V lost 0 bases, J lost 5 bases, and 13 bases lay in between. The CDR3 DNA reads as TGTGCCAGCAGCCAAGAACGGAGTCAGGGGGAGACCCAGTACTTC. Encoded protein: CASSQERSQGETQYF.

The chain recombines TRBV5-1 with TRBJ1-1; TRBD1 aligns across 7 bases. Germline loops: CDR1 SGHRS, CDR2 YFSETQ. J lost 5 bases, V lost 0 bases, and 4 bases had no gene match. This CDR3 spans 14 amino acids. CDR3: CASSLVAGGTEAFF. In DNA, the CDR3 is TGCGCCAGCAGCTTGGTGGCAGGGGGGACTGAAGCTTTCTTT.